The 6 T cell receptor beta chains below were found in one sample sequenced in a study of blood T cells in healthy people across ages. A second PCR of 7 to 11 cycles used a sample-barcoded 5' primer and a J-beta primer mix. TCRdb ran MiXCR on the 5' RACE reads and lists one entry per CDR3 protein. Of about 1 million distinct CDR3 sequences in the sample, under 30% are singletons; the top ten hold 0.75%. The sample was also reused in another study, on T cells of mothers and their children.

The specimen sequenced was blood. The source of these receptors is a girl aged 2-10 years in good health.

This clonotype was seen more than once but under ten times. This sequence joins TRBV20-1 and TRBJ2-5; D gene ambiguous. Deletions cut 3 bases from V and 1 base from J, with 9 bases between. This CDR3 contains 13 residues. Per the germline V gene, CDR1 is DFQATT and CDR2 is SNEGSKA (reference sequence). The CDR3 here is CSARQAGQETQYF. CDR3 nucleotides: TGCAGTGCTAGGCAGGCAGGCCAAGAGACCCAGTACTTC.

The genes are TRBV7-2 and TRBJ2-3; D is unresolved. The germline V gene has CDR1 SGHTA and CDR2 FQGNSA. Trimming took 5 bases from V and 2 from J, leaving 11 bases between them. The length of the CDR3 is 14 residues. This CDR3 reads CASSPMGYTDTQYF. The CDR3 region has the DNA TGTGCCAGCAGCCCCATGGGATACACAGATACGCAGTATTTT. The full variable domain, with the rest looked up from reference TRBV7-2 and TRBJ2-3, is GAGVSQSPSNKVTEKGKDVELRCDPISGHTALYWYRQSLGQGLEFLIYFQGNSAPDKSGLPSDRFSAERTGGSVSTLTIQRTQQEDSAVYLCASSPMGYTDTQYFGPGTRLTVL.

The chain recombines TRBV2 with TRBJ2-5; no clear D. The DNA matches TRBJ2-1 better at its end, which makes the J call doubtful. Germline V lookup: CDR1 SNHLY, CDR2 FYNNEI. CDR3 length: 14 amino acids. This CDR3 is CASRGTLTYNEQFF. The DNA for the CDR3 is TGTGCCAGCAGGGGTACTCTTACCTACAATGAGCAGTTCTTC.

The chain has TRBV4-2 and TRBJ2-7; D is possibly TRBD1 (5 bases). This CDR3 comprises 14 residues. Germline CDR1 is LGHNA and CDR2 is YNFKEQ. Deletions cut 0 bases from V and 5 bases from J, with 11 bases between. The CDR3 DNA follows: TGTGCCAGCAGCCAAGATTCAGGGCTGCACGAGCAGTACTTC. Translation: CASSQDSGLHEQYF.

This clonotype was observed a handful of times. CDR3 residues: CASSLRIYQPQHF. CDR3 coding DNA: TGTGCCAGCAGTTTAAGGATCTATCAGCCCCAGCATTTT. The chain joins TRBV27 to TRBJ1-5; D not resolved. CDR1 and CDR2 (germline): MNHEY, SMNVEV (reference sequence). Trimming stripped 2 bases from V and 5 bases from J, with 7 bases between. This CDR3 comprises 13 residues.

Comments on this clonotype: A read error may be the cause here, since a much bigger clone is one base away. The chain links TRBV9 to TRBJ2-1; perhaps TRBD2 as D (6 bases). Germline CDR1 is SGDLS and CDR2 is YYNGEE. CDR3 length: 15 amino acids. Trimming stripped 10 bases from V and 0 bases from J, with 17 bases between. The CDR3 loop is CAGTTAGSSYNEQFF. The CDR3 coding sequence is TGTGCCGGCACCACCGCCGGGAGCTCCTACAATGAGCAGTTCTTC.